This T cell receptor beta chain was profiled in a study of human thymus T cells. Notes on this clone: No antigen is known for it.

Thymic resections from corrective heart surgery supplied the tissue. The CDR3 contains 17 residues. In germline, CDR1 is SGHTA, CDR2 FQGNSA. V was pared by 2 bases and J by 1 base, with 16 bases between. Assay: immunoSEQ multiplex PCR; the TCRdb copy retains only in-frame clones and omits some. The sample shows about 78,000 clones, roughly 96% of them seen only once. Study results and limitations: Related research described thymic repertoires that were highly overlapping among unrelated individuals. In thymic and blood repertoires alike, V and J usage looked biased.

The TCR originated in a boy under three years old with a congenital heart defect but otherwise immunologically healthy. Sequencing used thymus tissue. The rearrangement joins TRBV7-2 to TRBJ2-3, with D tentatively TRBD2 (6 bases). The CDR3 DNA is TGTGCCAGCAGCTTAAGGGTCCGAGCGGGCCGCACAGATACGCAGTATTTT. Its translation: CASSLRVRAGRTDTQYF.